Described below is a single T cell receptor beta chain sequence and its context. At one boundary the junction diverges from the germline segment, which might be a read error. The CDR3 is made up of 15 amino acids. Germline loops: CDR1 SGHRS, CDR2 YFSETQ. RNA transcripts were the template, and TCR beta CDR3 regions were amplified from them. HTBI primers served in a first-round RT-PCR, which a second-round multiplex PCR followed. TCRdb redid the calling of the multiplex PCR reads with MiXCR, one entry per CDR3 protein. The table lists around 590,000 distinct CDR3 sequences, 35% to 45% of them singletons. Only newly diagnosed hyperthyroidism patients aged 18 to 65, with under 2 months' duration, were enrolled. These data are taken from a study of Graves' ophthalmopathy and Graves' hyperthyroidism. Study-level background: A follow-up of 18 months without ophthalmopathy meant that hyperthyroidism was stable.

This sequence joins TRBV5-1 and TRBJ2-7; 14 bases fit TRBD2. The clonotype comes from an adult man with Graves' hyperthyroidism. The sequencing input was peripheral blood or thyroid tissue (not recorded which). The chain's CDR3 is CASSHGTSGGYEQYF. The CDR3 DNA reads TGTGCCAGCAGCCACGGGACTAGCGGGGGCTACGAGCAGTACTTC.